This TCR beta chain was captured by sequencing in a study of neurological immune-mediated disorders. Described time point: technical triplicate 1. General study results and limits: The level of TCR clonal expansion was highest in patients with HTLV-1-associated myelopathy and lowest in multiple sclerosis, where it fell below the level seen in healthy controls.

This clonotype has a count of ten or more. Its antigen is unidentified. With 10-nucleotide random UMIs, 5'RACE was used to make the cDNA. TCRdb re-analysed the 5' RACE reads in MiXCR, keeping a single row per CDR3 protein. Of tens of thousands of distinct CDR3 sequences in the sample, about 13% were seen once. The receptor was isolated from a female donor with HTLV-1-associated myelopathy (HAM/TSP). Sample: CD4+ T cells from blood.

Written as DNA, the CDR3 is TGTGCCAGCAGCCCGGACCTCTTCTACGAGCAGTACTTC. Amino acid sequence: CASSPDLFYEQYF. J is TRBJ2-7 and V is TRBV3-1; D remains ambiguous. The germline V and J ends were trimmed by 4 bases and 3 bases, with 10 bases remaining between them. CDR3 length: 13 amino acids. Germline-derived CDR1 and CDR2 are LGHDT and YNNKEL (reference sequence).